The 3 T cell receptor beta chains in this list originate from one sample, sequenced in a study of PD-1 blockade in classical Hodgkin lymphoma. Time point here: cycle 4 day 1 (C4D1), after about 6 weeks of nivolumab. Every patient was affected by relapse after autologous stem cell transplantation, while exposure to brentuximab vedotin was not uniform. TCRdb's copy holds only in-frame clones and misses some; the assay was immunoSEQ multiplex PCR. The sample lists 25,000 to 35,000 clones, around three quarters seen once, with approximately 4% in the top ten. Source: peripheral blood mononuclear cells (PBMCs), taken before the fourth cycle of nivolumab. These receptors originate from a human donor with classical Hodgkin lymphoma.

In its sample, this clone was seen once. The chain carries TRBV30 and TRBJ1-2, with 7 bases matching TRBD1. Germline V gene lookup returns CDR1 GTSNPN and CDR2 SVGIG (reference sequence). With 2 bases clipped from V and 5 bases from J, the junction kept 14 bases outside the gene matches. The CDR3 has 16 amino acids. The CDR3 coding sequence is TGTGCCTGGAGTTCTACAGGGGCGACGGGGCGATATGGCTACACCTTC. Its protein product is CAWSSTGATGRYGYTF.

V is TRBV9 and J is TRBJ1-4, with unresolved D. Germline V lookup: CDR1 SGDLS, CDR2 YYNGEE. Trimming removed 0 bases at V and 3 bases at J, with 6 bases between. This CDR3 is 14 amino acids long. CDR3 amino acids: CASSVGASNEKLFF. CDR3 coding DNA: TGTGCCAGCAGCGTAGGGGCGTCTAATGAAAAACTGTTTTTT.

This chain joins TRBV11-2 and TRBJ2-5; the D is unclear. V was clipped by 2 bases and J by 2 bases, with 15 bases between them. CDR1 is SGHAT, CDR2 FQNNGV, per germline. The CDR3 spans 16 residues. This CDR3 is CASSLNEVGAQETQYF. CDR3 nucleotides: TGTGCCAGCAGCTTAAATGAAGTCGGAGCTCAAGAGACCCAGTACTTC.